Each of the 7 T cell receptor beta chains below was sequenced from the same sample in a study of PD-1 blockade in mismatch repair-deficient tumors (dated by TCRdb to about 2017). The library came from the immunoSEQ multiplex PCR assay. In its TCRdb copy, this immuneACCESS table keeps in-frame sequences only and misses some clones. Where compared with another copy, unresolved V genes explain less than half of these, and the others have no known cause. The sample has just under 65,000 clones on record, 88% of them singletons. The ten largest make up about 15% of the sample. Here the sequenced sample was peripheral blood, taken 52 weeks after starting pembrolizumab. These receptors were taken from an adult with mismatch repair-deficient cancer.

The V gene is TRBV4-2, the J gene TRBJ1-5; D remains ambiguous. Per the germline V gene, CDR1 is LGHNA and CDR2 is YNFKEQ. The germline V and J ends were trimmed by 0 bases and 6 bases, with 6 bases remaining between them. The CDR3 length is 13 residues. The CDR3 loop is CASSQDLSQPQHF. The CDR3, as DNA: TGTGCCAGCAGCCAAGATCTAAGTCAGCCCCAGCATTTT.

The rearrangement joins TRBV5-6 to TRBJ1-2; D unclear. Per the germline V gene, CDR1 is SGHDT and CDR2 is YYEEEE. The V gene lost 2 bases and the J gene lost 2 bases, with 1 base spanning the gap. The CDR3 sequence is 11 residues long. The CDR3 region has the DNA TGTGCCAGCAGCTTAAACTATGGCTACACCTTC. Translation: CASSLNYGYTF.

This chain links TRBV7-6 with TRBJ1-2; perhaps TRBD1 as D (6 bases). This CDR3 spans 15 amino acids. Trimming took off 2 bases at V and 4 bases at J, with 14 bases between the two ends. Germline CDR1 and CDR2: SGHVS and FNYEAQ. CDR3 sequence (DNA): TGTGCCAGCAGCTTAACAGGGAGCGGTGGCTATGGCTACACCTTC. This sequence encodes CASSLTGSGGYGYTF.

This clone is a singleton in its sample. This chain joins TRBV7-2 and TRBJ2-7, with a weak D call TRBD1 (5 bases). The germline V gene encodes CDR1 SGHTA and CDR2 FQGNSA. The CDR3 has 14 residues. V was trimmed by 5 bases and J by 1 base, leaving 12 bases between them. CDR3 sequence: CASSPMRQSYEQYF. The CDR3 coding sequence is TGTGCCAGCAGCCCCATGAGACAGTCCTACGAGCAGTACTTC.

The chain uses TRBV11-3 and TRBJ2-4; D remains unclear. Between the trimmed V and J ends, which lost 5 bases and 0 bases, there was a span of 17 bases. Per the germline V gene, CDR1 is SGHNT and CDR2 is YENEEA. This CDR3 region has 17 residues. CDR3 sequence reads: CASSPSPALIAKNIQYF. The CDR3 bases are TGTGCCAGCAGCCCCAGTCCCGCGCTAATAGCCAAAAACATTCAGTACTTC.

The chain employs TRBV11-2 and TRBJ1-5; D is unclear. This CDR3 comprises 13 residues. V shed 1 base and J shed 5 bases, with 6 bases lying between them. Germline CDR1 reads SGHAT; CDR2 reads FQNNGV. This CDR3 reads CASSLGSDQPQHF. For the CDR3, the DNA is TGTGCCAGCAGCTTAGGGAGTGATCAGCCCCAGCATTTT.

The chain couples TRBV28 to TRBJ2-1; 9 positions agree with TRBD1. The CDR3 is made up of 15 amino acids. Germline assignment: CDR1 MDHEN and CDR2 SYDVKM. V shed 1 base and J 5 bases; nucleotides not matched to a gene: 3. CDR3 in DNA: TGTGCCAGCAGTTTATCGGGACAGGGAAACAATGAGCAGTTCTTC. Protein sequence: CASSLSGQGNNEQFF.